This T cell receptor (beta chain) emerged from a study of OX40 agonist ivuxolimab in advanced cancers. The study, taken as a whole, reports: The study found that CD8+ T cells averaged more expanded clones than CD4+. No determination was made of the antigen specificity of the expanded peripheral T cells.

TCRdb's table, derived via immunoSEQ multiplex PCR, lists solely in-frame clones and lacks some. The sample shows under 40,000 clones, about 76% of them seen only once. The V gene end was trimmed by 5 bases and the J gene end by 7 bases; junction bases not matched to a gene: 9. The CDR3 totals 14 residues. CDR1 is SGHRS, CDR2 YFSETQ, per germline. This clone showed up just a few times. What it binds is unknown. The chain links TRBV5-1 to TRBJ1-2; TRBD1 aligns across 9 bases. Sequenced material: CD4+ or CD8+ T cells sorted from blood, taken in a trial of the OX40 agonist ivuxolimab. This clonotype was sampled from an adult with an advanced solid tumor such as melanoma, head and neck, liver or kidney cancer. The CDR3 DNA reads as TGCGCCAGCAGGTCCGGGACAGGGAAGGGTGGCTACACCTTC. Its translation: CASRSGTGKGGYTF.